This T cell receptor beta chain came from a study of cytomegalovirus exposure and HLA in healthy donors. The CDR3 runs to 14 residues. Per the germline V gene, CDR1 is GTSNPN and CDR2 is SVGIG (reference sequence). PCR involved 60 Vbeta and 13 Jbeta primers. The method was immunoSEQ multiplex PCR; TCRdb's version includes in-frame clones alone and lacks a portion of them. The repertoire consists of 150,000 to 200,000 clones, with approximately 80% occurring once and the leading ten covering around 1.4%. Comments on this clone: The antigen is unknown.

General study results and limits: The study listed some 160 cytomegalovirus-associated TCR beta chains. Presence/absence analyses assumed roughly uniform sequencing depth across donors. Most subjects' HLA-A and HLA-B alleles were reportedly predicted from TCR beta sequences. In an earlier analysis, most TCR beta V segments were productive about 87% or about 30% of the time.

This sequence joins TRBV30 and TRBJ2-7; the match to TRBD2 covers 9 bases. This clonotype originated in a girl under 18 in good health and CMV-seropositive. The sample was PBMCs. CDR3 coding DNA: TGTGCAGTGGATTTGCTAGCGGGATCTGGAGAGCAGTACTTC. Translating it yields CAVDLLAGSGEQYF. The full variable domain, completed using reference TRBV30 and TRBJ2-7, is SQTIHQWPATLVQPVGSPLSLECTVEGTSNPNLYWYRQAAGRGLQLLFYSVGIGQISSEVPQNLSASRPQDRQFILSSKKLLLSDSGFYLCAVDLLAGSGEQYFGPGTRLTVT.